These 10 T cell receptor beta chains were sequenced from one sample in a study of blood T cells in healthy people across ages. A second PCR, run for roughly 7 to 12 cycles, used a sample-barcoded 5' primer plus a J-beta primer mix. Via MiXCR, TCRdb re-called the 5' RACE reads, giving one row per CDR3 protein. This sample has about 730,000 distinct CDR3 sequences, with roughly 47% found just once. Sequencing used blood. The receptor source for this set is a woman aged 55-69 years in good health.

This chain joins TRBV5-1 and TRBJ2-3; TRBD2 matches 11 bases. This CDR3 has 16 amino acids. V was clipped by 5 bases and J by 0 bases; unmatched bases: 5. Germline CDR1 and CDR2: SGHRS and YFSETQ. CDR3 sequence (DNA): TGCGCCAGCAGGAAGACTAGCGGGGTTAGCACAGATACGCAGTATTTT. Its protein product is CASRKTSGVSTDTQYF.

This clonotype was found a few times. The genes are TRBV7-9 and TRBJ2-1; a weak D match, TRBD2 (5 bases). CDR1 SEHNR and CDR2 FQNEAQ come from the germline V gene (reference sequence). The V end lost 8 bases, the J end lost 1 base, and 12 bases lay between the germline ends. This CDR3 is built from 14 residues. CDR3 in amino acids: CASRPSGSYNEQFF. The CDR3 region has the DNA TGTGCCAGCCGCCCCTCGGGGTCCTACAATGAGCAGTTCTTC.

This clonotype was found a few times. V is TRBV12-3 or TRBV12-4 and J is TRBJ2-1; 8 bases are shared with TRBD2. CDR3 length: 15 amino acids. The junction had 3 bases not matched to a gene; V was cut back by 2 bases and J by 3 bases. The CDR3 sequence is CASSLIAGYYNEQFF. For the CDR3, the DNA is TGTGCCAGCAGTTTAATAGCGGGGTACTACAATGAGCAGTTCTTC.

The chain links TRBV2 to TRBJ1-6; D is undetermined. Trimming cost V 0 bases and J 7 bases, with 4 bases left between them. From germline, CDR1 is SNHLY and CDR2 FYNNEI. The CDR3 sequence is 13 residues long. The CDR3 loop is CASSEAPNSPLHF. CDR3 sequence (DNA): TGTGCCAGCAGTGAAGCTCCGAATTCACCCCTCCACTTT.

This clonotype was observed a handful of times. The chain employs TRBV7-3 and TRBJ2-5, with D perhaps matching TRBD1 (6 bases). The J call may be incorrect, as the DNA end agrees better with TRBJ2-7. CDR3 length: 13 amino acids. The germline V gene encodes CDR1 SGHTA and CDR2 FQGTGA. The CDR3 DNA sequence: TGTGCCAGCAGTAGGAATGGGGGCGACGAGCAGTACTTC. Translation: CASSRNGGDEQYF.

This clonotype showed up many times. The chain combines TRBV7-2 with TRBJ2-4; 9 bases match TRBD2. The ends lost 3 bases at V and 0 bases at J; junction bases unmatched: 3. This CDR3 comprises 16 residues. Germline assignment: CDR1 SGHTA and CDR2 FQGNSA. The CDR3 bases are TGTGCCAGCAGCTTTATAGCGGGAGTAGCCAAAAACATTCAGTACTTC. Amino acids: CASSFIAGVAKNIQYF.

The chain couples TRBV11-2 to TRBJ2-1; TRBD2 matches 8 bases. The CDR3 runs to 16 residues. Per germline, CDR1 SGHAT and CDR2 FQNNGV. V dropped 4 bases and J dropped 4; count of bases not matched to a gene: 9. CDR3 DNA sequence: TGTGCCAGCAGCTCCTCTAGCGGGTCGGAATACAATGAGCAGTTCTTC. Its translation is CASSSSSGSEYNEQFF.

CDR3 loop: CASSRGGGIYGYTF. CDR3 nucleotide sequence: TGTGCCAGCAGCCGCGGGGGGGGCATCTATGGCTACACCTTC. The chain couples TRBV9 to TRBJ1-2; TRBD1 might be the D (6 bases). This CDR3 spans 14 amino acids. Germline V gene data show CDR1 as SGDLS and CDR2 as YYNGEE. The V and J ends lost 4 bases and 4 bases respectively, with 14 bases between them.

There are a few counts of this clonotype. The chain combines TRBV12-3 or TRBV12-4 with TRBJ1-1, with D unresolved. The CDR3 is made up of 13 amino acids. V was cut by 6 bases and J by 3 bases, with 11 bases left in between. The CDR3, as DNA: TGTGCCAGCAGCCGGATGGCGGACACTGAAGCTTTCTTT. This translates into CASSRMADTEAFF.

This clonotype was recorded a few times. The V call is TRBV7-9, the J call TRBJ2-4, with D perhaps matching TRBD1 or TRBD2 (5 bases each). This CDR3 spans 14 amino acids. V was trimmed by 4 bases and J by 6 bases, leaving 13 bases between them. Looked up from germline, CDR1 is SEHNR and CDR2 is FQNEAQ (reference sequence). The CDR3 loop is CASSSAGALNIQYF. Here the CDR3 DNA reads TGTGCCAGCAGCTCGGCCGGGGCGCTAAACATTCAGTACTTC.